This T cell receptor (beta chain) is drawn from a study of shared clonotypes between healthy human individuals. TCRdb's copy holds only in-frame clones and misses some; the assay was immunoSEQ multiplex PCR. The data hold some 2.1 million clones, with about 95% observed a single time. V was cut by 4 bases and J by 1 base, with 10 bases left in between. CDR3 length: 14 amino acids. Germline assignment: CDR1 SNHLY and CDR2 FYNNEI. Naive CD8 cells lacked CD45RO and underwent positive selection for CCR7, leaving out terminally differentiated effector memory CD45RA+ cells. The chain links TRBV2 to TRBJ1-2; D gene uncertain. The sample taken for sequencing was naive CD8+ T cells sorted from blood. The origin of this receptor is a man younger than 30 in good health. The CDR3 loop reads CASSAPQSNYGYTF. The CDR3 nucleotides read TGTGCCAGCAGTGCACCCCAGAGTAACTATGGCTACACCTTC.